The 9 T cell receptor beta chains presented below share a single source sample, sequenced in a study of OX40 agonist ivuxolimab in advanced cancers. Only in-frame clones appear in the TCRdb table, and some are missing; sequencing was by immunoSEQ multiplex PCR. The data show over 60,000 clones, more than 80% seen once. The sample here was CD4+ or CD8+ T cells sorted from blood, taken in a trial of the OX40 agonist ivuxolimab. The receptors come from an adult with an advanced solid tumor such as melanoma, head and neck, liver or kidney cancer.

V usage is TRBV11-3 and J usage is TRBJ2-1; D not certain. This CDR3 is 17 amino acids long. Trimming pared 2 bases from V and 0 bases from J, leaving 14 bases between. CDR1 and CDR2 (germline): SGHNT, YENEEA. CDR3 loop: CASSLTPETRSYNEQFF. CDR3 nucleotide sequence: TGTGCCAGCAGCTTAACTCCGGAGACCCGCTCCTACAATGAGCAGTTCTTC. Full variable domain (remainder filled in from reference TRBV11-3 and TRBJ2-1): EAGVVQSPRYKIIEKKQPVAFWCNPISGHNTLYWYLQNLGQGPELLIRYENEEAVDDSQLPKDRFSAERLKGVDSTLKIQPAELGDSAVYLCASSLTPETRSYNEQFFGPGTRLTVL.

The sample holds one count of this clone. The chain is built from TRBV4-1 and TRBJ2-7, with TRBD1 matching 8 bases. The CDR3 has 15 amino acids. The germline V gene encodes CDR1 MGHRA and CDR2 YSYEKL. Unmatched junction bases numbered 10, after V lost 6 bases and J lost 3 bases. The CDR3 sequence: CASRRQDREVYEQYF. In DNA, the CDR3 is TGCGCCAGCAGAAGGCAGGACAGGGAGGTCTACGAGCAGTACTTC.

This chain joins TRBV7-6 and TRBJ2-5; D is ambiguous. The V end was cut by 2 bases, the J end by 5 bases, with 6 bases between. CDR1 is SGHVS, CDR2 FNYEAQ, per germline. CDR3 length: 12 residues. Here the CDR3 DNA reads TGTGCCAGCAGCTTAAGGGTCGAGACCCAGTACTTC. This encodes CASSLRVETQYF.

The chain carries TRBV7-9 and TRBJ2-7; 9 bases are a match to TRBD1. The CDR3 is 15 amino acids. V trimming: 1 base; J trimming: 4 bases; junction bases outside the gene matches: 5. Germline V gene data show CDR1 as SEHNR and CDR2 as FQNEAQ (reference sequence). The CDR3 region is CASSLEGQGLYEQYV. The CDR3 DNA sequence: TGTGCCAGCAGCTTAGAAGGACAGGGGTTATACGAGCAGTACGTC.

The chain links TRBV30 to TRBJ2-3; TRBD2 matches 7 bases. J was trimmed by 7 bases and V by 2 bases; bases with no gene match: 6. Per germline, CDR1 GTSNPN and CDR2 SVGIG (reference sequence). This CDR3 is 13 amino acids long. The CDR3 DNA is TGTGCCTGGAGTACAAACGGGAGGAATACGCAGTATTTT. As protein: CAWSTNGRNTQYF.

The chain links TRBV27 to TRBJ2-1; 11 bases match TRBD2. V shed 7 bases, J shed 6 bases, and the junction held 8 bases outside the gene matches. The CDR3 consists of 15 residues. Germline loops: CDR1 MNHEY, CDR2 SMNVEV (reference sequence). The CDR3 loop reads CASTSLAGEFNEQFF. CDR3 nucleotides: TGTGCCAGCACCTCACTAGCGGGAGAGTTCAATGAGCAGTTCTTC.

The chain couples TRBV2 to TRBJ1-5; D gene unclear. Germline V gene sequence: CDR1 SNHLY, CDR2 FYNNEI. V lost 6 bases and J 0 bases, leaving 6 bases between the germline ends. The CDR3 is 13 amino acids. In nucleotides, the CDR3 is TGTGCCAGCAGGCCCGATAGCAATCAGCCCCAGCATTTT. This codes for CASRPDSNQPQHF.

The J gene is TRBJ2-1, the V gene TRBV5-1; TRBD2 aligns across 10 bases. After removal of 0 bases from V and 2 bases from J, the junction contained 2 bases not matched to a gene. Germline loops: CDR1 SGHRS, CDR2 YFSETQ. This CDR3 has 16 residues. The CDR3 nucleotides read TGCGCCAGCAGCTTGGAAACTAGCGGGACCTACAATGAGCAGTTCTTC. As protein: CASSLETSGTYNEQFF. Looking up the rest from reference TRBV5-1 and TRBJ2-1 gives the full variable domain: KAGVTQTPRYLIKTRGQQVTLSCSPISGHRSVSWYQQTPGQGLQFLFEYFSETQRNKGNFPGRFSGRQFSNSRSEMNVSTLELGDSALYLCASSLETSGTYNEQFFGPGTRLTVL.

Concerning this clone itself: Other DNA sequences from this sample encode an identical CDR3 as well. V usage is TRBV9 and J usage is TRBJ2-5, with D unclear. Trimming left V 3 bases short and J 2 bases short, with 5 bases between. The CDR3 sequence is 12 residues long. The germline CDR1 and CDR2 sequences are SGDLS and YYNGEE. In DNA form, the CDR3 reads TGTGCCAGCAGCGCAGGTCAAGAGACCCAGTACTTC. It translates to CASSAGQETQYF.